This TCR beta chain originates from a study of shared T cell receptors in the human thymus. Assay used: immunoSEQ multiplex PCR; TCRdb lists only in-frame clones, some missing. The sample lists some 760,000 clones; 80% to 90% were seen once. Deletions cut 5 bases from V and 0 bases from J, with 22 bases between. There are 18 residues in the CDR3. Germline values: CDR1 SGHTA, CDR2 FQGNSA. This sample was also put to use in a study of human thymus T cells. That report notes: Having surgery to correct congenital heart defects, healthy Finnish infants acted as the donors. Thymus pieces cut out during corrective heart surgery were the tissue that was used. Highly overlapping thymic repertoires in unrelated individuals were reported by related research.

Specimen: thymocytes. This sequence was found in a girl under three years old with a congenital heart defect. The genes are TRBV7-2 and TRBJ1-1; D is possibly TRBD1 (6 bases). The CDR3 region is CASSPRKDRSYMNTEAFF. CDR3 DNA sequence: TGTGCCAGCAGCCCGAGAAAGGACAGATCGTACATGAACACTGAAGCTTTCTTT.